The 13 T cell receptor beta chains below come from one sample, sequenced in a study of CD8 T cells in ankylosing spondylitis. Study outcomes and limitations: Ankylosing spondylitis blood appeared to carry a characteristic TCR beta motif of roughly 8 highly homologous variants.

TCRdb re-called the 5' RACE reads with MiXCR, one entry per CDR3 protein. The profile shows about 800,000 distinct CDR3 sequences, over 9.5% of them singletons. No antigen has been assigned to these receptors. The sequenced sample was blood, either unsorted or a sorted T cell fraction (not recorded which). The origin of the receptors is a male donor with ankylosing spondylitis.

There are a few counts of this clonotype. The V gene is TRBV18, the J gene TRBJ1-2; 7 nucleotides agree with TRBD1. The germline V gene has CDR1 KGHSH and CDR2 LQKENI. With 2 bases clipped from V and 0 bases from J, the junction kept 9 bases outside the gene matches. There are 17 residues in the CDR3. The CDR3 DNA follows: TGTGCCAGCTCACCATTAACAGGGGCCGGATCTAACTATGGCTACACCTTC. Amino acids: CASSPLTGAGSNYGYTF.

This clonotype has just a few counts. V gene TRBV4-2 combines with J gene TRBJ2-1; 7 nucleotides align to TRBD2. This CDR3 spans 14 amino acids. CDR1 LGHNA and CDR2 YNFKEQ come from the germline V gene. The J segment lost 8 bases and the V segment lost 7 bases, leaving 11 bases of the junction unmatched. CDR3 in amino acids: CASNHLIAGDEQFF. The CDR3 region has the DNA TGTGCCAGCAACCATCTTATCGCGGGGGATGAGCAGTTCTTC.

This clonotype was counted many times. The CDR3: CSVLGHRDTEAFF. The CDR3 coding sequence is TGCAGCGTCCTGGGCCATCGAGACACTGAAGCTTTCTTT. The chain couples TRBV29-1 to TRBJ1-1; no clear D. This CDR3 has 13 residues. Per the germline V gene, CDR1 is SQVTM and CDR2 is ANQGSEA. V was pared by 6 bases and J by 3 bases, with 14 bases between. Full variable domain (rest looked up from reference TRBV29-1 and TRBJ1-1): SAVISQKPSRDICQRGTSLTIQCQVDSQVTMMFWYRQQPGQSLTLIATANQGSEATYESGFVIDKFPISRPNLTFSTLTVSNMSPEDSSIYLCSVLGHRDTEAFFGQGTRLTVV.

The chain has TRBV3-1 and TRBJ2-3; 11 bases map to TRBD2. CDR1 is LGHDT, CDR2 YNNKEL, per germline (reference sequence). V shed 4 bases and J 1 base; nucleotides not matched to a gene: 4. CDR3 length equals 16 residues. CDR3 sequence reads: CASSRLAGGGTDTQYF. CDR3 sequence (DNA): TGTGCCAGCAGCCGGCTAGCGGGAGGTGGCACAGATACGCAGTATTTT.

This clonotype came up many times. The chain combines TRBV5-1 with TRBJ2-7; TRBD1 matches 12 bases. The V gene's germline CDR1 is SGHRS and CDR2 YFSETQ. V lost 0 bases and J lost 5; bases outside the gene matches: 3. The CDR3 spans 15 residues. CDR3 region: CASSLVGTGGDEQYF. The CDR3, as DNA: TGCGCCAGCAGCTTGGTTGGGACAGGGGGCGACGAGCAGTACTTC.

This clonotype appeared a few times. V is TRBV12-3 or TRBV12-4 and J is TRBJ2-5, with 7 positions matching TRBD1. The junction had 6 bases not matched to a gene; V was cut back by 6 bases and J by 5 bases. The CDR3 totals 13 residues. This CDR3 is CASRPTGLETQYF. The CDR3 DNA reads as TGTGCCAGCAGGCCGACAGGGTTGGAGACCCAGTACTTC.

This clonotype has a count of ten or more. The chain uses TRBV7-2 and TRBJ1-1, with unresolved D. Trimming removed 6 bases at V and 2 bases at J, with 7 bases between. This CDR3 has 12 residues. From germline, CDR1 is SGHTA and CDR2 FQGNSA. The DNA of the CDR3 is TGTGCCAGCAGAAGAGCCAACACTGAAGCTTTCTTT. Translation: CASRRANTEAFF.

This clonotype was seen ten or more times. The gene calls are TRBV12-3 or TRBV12-4 and TRBJ1-2; maybe TRBD1 (6 bases). Trimming left V 3 bases short and J 4 bases short, with 15 bases between. CDR3 size: 15 residues. The CDR3 nucleotides are TGTGCCAGCAGTTTTCGACAGGTCAGGGTCTATGGCTACACCTTC. It specifies CASSFRQVRVYGYTF.

J is TRBJ2-5 and V is TRBV5-1; D is possibly TRBD1 (6 bases). V lost 4 bases and J lost 2, with 9 bases in between. Germline V gene data show CDR1 as SGHRS and CDR2 as YFSETQ. The CDR3 runs to 13 residues. The CDR3 sequence: CASSGDTQETQYF. CDR3 bases: TGCGCCAGCAGCGGGGACACTCAAGAGACCCAGTACTTC.

The chain combines TRBV7-9 with TRBJ1-2, with a possible D match to TRBD1 (6 bases). V lost 6 bases and J lost 7, with 21 bases in between. Germline loops: CDR1 SEHNR, CDR2 FQNEAQ (reference sequence). The CDR3 contains 15 residues. CDR3 DNA sequence: TGTGCCAGCAGTATCAACGGGGGCCCCTTCGCTGGCTACACCTTC. Amino acids: CASSINGGPFAGYTF. Based on the CDR3 plus reference TRBV7-9 and TRBJ1-2, the full variable domain is DTGVSQNPRHKITKRGQNVTFRCDPISEHNRLYWYRQTLGQGPEFLTYFQNEAQLEKSRLLSDRFSAERPKGSFSTLEIQRTEQGDSAMYLCASSINGGPFAGYTFGSGTRLTVV.

In this sample, this clonotype turned up many times. Mismatch with germline at one junction end may stem from a read error. The genes are TRBV5-1 and TRBJ2-7; D gene ambiguous. The CDR3 covers 13 residues. CDR1 is SGHRS, CDR2 YFSETQ, per germline. CDR3 sequence reads: CASSLVGSYEQYF. The CDR3 bases are TGTGCCAGCAGCTTAGTGGGTTCCTACGAGCAGTACTTC.

The chain combines TRBV6-1 with TRBJ1-2; possibly TRBD1 for D (6 bases). The V end was cut by 4 bases, the J end by 4 bases, with 16 bases between. The CDR3 runs 15 residues. Germline V gives CDR1 MNHNS, CDR2 SASEGT. For the CDR3, the DNA is TGTGCCAGCAGTGTTACTAGGGGGTGGGCCTATGGCTACACCTTC. As protein: CASSVTRGWAYGYTF.

This clonotype turned up a few times. The chain employs TRBV15 and TRBJ1-1; tentatively, D is TRBD1 (6 bases). The ends were cut back, 0 bases at V and 9 bases at J, with 11 bases in the middle. Looked up from germline, CDR1 is LNHNV and CDR2 is YYDKDF (reference sequence). The CDR3 totals 13 residues. The CDR3 loop reads CATSRDRGAQAFF. In nucleotides, the CDR3 is TGTGCCACCAGCAGAGATCGGGGGGCTCAAGCTTTCTTT.